This T cell receptor (beta chain) was sequenced during a study of cytomegalovirus exposure and HLA in healthy donors. This CDR3 is built from 16 residues. Per germline, CDR1 MNHEY and CDR2 SMNVEV (reference sequence). Trimming stripped 0 bases from V and 7 bases from J, with 13 bases between. The data were produced by immunoSEQ multiplex PCR, yet TCRdb's version contains in-frame clones alone and is incomplete. The sample contains about 120,000 clones, around 87% of which appear only once. Specimen: PBMCs. This TCR was recovered from a woman under 30 in good health and CMV-seropositive. This rearrangement joins TRBV27 to TRBJ1-6, with D possibly being TRBD1 (6 bases). DNA for the CDR3: TGTGCCAGCAGTTTATCGGGTAGGGGGTGGAATTCACCCCTCCACTTT. It is translated as CASSLSGRGWNSPLHF.